This is a list of T cell receptor beta chains from one sample in a study of blood T cell repertoires in COVID-19. The data were produced by immunoSEQ multiplex PCR, yet TCRdb's version contains in-frame clones alone and is incomplete. The sample yields around 61,000 clones, roughly 89% seen once. The sample comprised peripheral blood. All receptors come from a man between 60 and 70 years old with acute or convalescent COVID-19. The CDR3 runs from the conserved cysteine through the conserved F or W. The order of the fields is clone size, D gene, J gene, V gene, CDR3 protein, CDR3 DNA. D genes are given only for firm matches. A row's size may be missing; if present it is once, few, many or a size class.

abundance: -
d_gene: -
j_gene: TRBJ2-2
v_gene: TRBV18
CDR3aa: CASSLKSGLPTGELFF
CDR3nt: TGTGCCAGCTCGCTTAAATCGGGACTTCCCACCGGGGAGCTGTTTTTT

abundance: -
d_gene: -
j_gene: TRBJ2-7
v_gene: TRBV21-1
CDR3aa: CASSKFTNLYEQYF
CDR3nt: TGTGCCAGCAGCAAATTTACCAACCTATACGAGCAGTACTTC

abundance: -
d_gene: -
j_gene: TRBJ2-7
v_gene: TRBV19
CDR3aa: CASSIQGHWEQYF
CDR3nt: TGTGCCAGTAGTATCCAGGGACATTGGGAGCAGTACTTC

abundance: -
d_gene: -
j_gene: TRBJ1-1
v_gene: TRBV4-1
CDR3aa: CASSQDLAVEAFF
CDR3nt: TGCGCCAGCAGCCAAGATCTGGCAGTTGAAGCTTTCTTT

abundance: -
d_gene: TRBD1
j_gene: TRBJ2-1
v_gene: TRBV18
CDR3aa: CASSLVTGTGRNEQFF
CDR3nt: TGTGCCAGCTCACTAGTCACCGGGACAGGGAGGAATGAGCAGTTCTTC

abundance: once
d_gene: -
j_gene: TRBJ1-2
v_gene: TRBV24-1
CDR3aa: CATSDARNRFSFGYTF
CDR3nt: TGTGCCACCAGTGATGCTCGAAACAGATTCTCCTTTGGCTACACCTTC

abundance: -
d_gene: TRBD1
j_gene: TRBJ1-6
v_gene: TRBV6-5
CDR3aa: CASRPGTGNSPLHF
CDR3nt: TGTGCCAGCAGACCCGGGACAGGGAATTCACCCCTCCACTTT

abundance: -
d_gene: TRBD1
j_gene: TRBJ2-2
v_gene: TRBV9
CDR3aa: CASSVRDRVTGELFF
CDR3nt: TGTGCCAGCTCCGTACGGGACAGGGTAACCGGGGAGCTGTTTTTT

abundance: -
d_gene: TRBD2
j_gene: TRBJ2-1
v_gene: TRBV3-1/TRBV3-2
CDR3aa: CASSQVTSGGNEQFF
CDR3nt: TGTGCCAGCAGCCAAGTCACTAGCGGGGGCAATGAGCAGTTCTTC

abundance: -
d_gene: TRBD1
j_gene: TRBJ1-1
v_gene: TRBV12-3/TRBV12-4
CDR3aa: CASGTGSNTEAFF
CDR3nt: TGTGCCAGCGGGACAGGCTCGAACACTGAAGCTTTCTTT

abundance: -
d_gene: TRBD1
j_gene: TRBJ1-3
v_gene: TRBV19
CDR3aa: CASSISENRGSRSGNTIYF
CDR3nt: TGTGCCAGTAGTATTTCGGAAAACAGGGGGTCCCGCTCTGGAAACACCATATATTTT

abundance: -
d_gene: -
j_gene: TRBJ1-2
v_gene: TRBV5-8
CDR3aa: CASRHSGSNYGYTF
CDR3nt: TGTGCCAGCAGGCACAGTGGATCTAACTATGGCTACACCTTC

abundance: -
d_gene: TRBD1
j_gene: TRBJ2-1
v_gene: TRBV7-8
CDR3aa: CASSLDRDRQNQFF
CDR3nt: TGTGCCAGCAGCCTCGACCGGGACAGACAGAATCAGTTCTTC

abundance: -
d_gene: -
j_gene: TRBJ1-3
v_gene: TRBV28
CDR3aa: CASSLSNTIYF
CDR3nt: TGTGCCAGCAGTTTATCTAACACCATATATTTT

abundance: -
d_gene: -
j_gene: TRBJ2-2
v_gene: TRBV7-7
CDR3aa: CASSLKAGVFPSNTGELFF
CDR3nt: TGTGCTAGCAGCTTAAAGGCAGGGGTTTTTCCTTCGAACACCGGGGAGCTGTTTTTT

abundance: once
d_gene: -
j_gene: TRBJ2-3
v_gene: TRBV2
CDR3aa: CASSKEAGALDTQYF
CDR3nt: TGTGCCAGCAGCAAGGAGGCGGGGGCATTAGATACGCAGTATTTT

abundance: -
d_gene: -
j_gene: TRBJ2-7
v_gene: TRBV24-1
CDR3aa: CATSDRVFYEQYF
CDR3nt: TGTGCCACCAGTGACCGGGTTTTTTACGAGCAGTACTTC

abundance: -
d_gene: -
j_gene: TRBJ1-5
v_gene: TRBV24-1
CDR3aa: CATSDFRGQPQHF
CDR3nt: TGTGCCACCAGTGATTTCAGGGGTCAGCCCCAGCATTTT

abundance: -
d_gene: TRBD1
j_gene: TRBJ2-1
v_gene: TRBV5-4
CDR3aa: CASSDRDRVRNEQFF
CDR3nt: TGTGCCAGCAGCGACCGGGACAGGGTCCGCAATGAGCAGTTCTTC

abundance: -
d_gene: TRBD1
j_gene: TRBJ2-2
v_gene: TRBV24-1
CDR3aa: CATSDETGAGELFF
CDR3nt: TGTGCCACCAGTGATGAGACAGGGGCCGGGGAGCTGTTTTTT

abundance: -
d_gene: -
j_gene: TRBJ2-2
v_gene: TRBV5-6
CDR3aa: CASSRRAPWTGELFF
CDR3nt: TGTGCCAGCAGCCGGAGGGCCCCGTGGACCGGGGAGCTGTTTTTT

abundance: -
d_gene: -
j_gene: TRBJ2-2
v_gene: TRBV29-1
CDR3aa: CSVQEGGTGELFF
CDR3nt: TGCAGCGTTCAAGAAGGCGGCACCGGGGAGCTGTTTTTT

abundance: -
d_gene: -
j_gene: TRBJ1-3
v_gene: TRBV13
CDR3aa: CASSFRARDTIYF
CDR3nt: TGTGCCAGCAGCTTCAGGGCACGGGACACCATATATTTT

abundance: once
d_gene: TRBD2
j_gene: TRBJ2-1
v_gene: TRBV4-1
CDR3aa: CASSQDSGGGAYNEQFF
CDR3nt: TGCGCCAGCAGCCAAGACTCCGGGGGGGGCGCCTACAATGAGCAGTTCTTC